The source of this T cell receptor beta chain is a study of radiation and T cells in renal cell carcinoma. Stated time point: blood 4 weeks post-SBRT, at nephrectomy. Treatment of the sample: 15 Gy SBRT to primary tumor, nephrectomy 4 weeks later. Nephrectomy followed 15 Gy stereotactic body radiation by 4 weeks. After SBRT, blood was collected at 2 and 4 weeks, plus baseline. As for this clone: Other DNA sequences of this sample code for an identical CDR3.

This CDR3 is 14 amino acids long. Trimming pared 5 bases from V and 5 bases from J, leaving 16 bases between. The germline V gene encodes CDR1 SGDLS and CDR2 YYNGEE. Sequencing used immunoSEQ multiplex PCR; TCRdb keeps in-frame clones, though not all of them. The repertoire consists of 120,000 to 150,000 clones, with 70% to 90% occurring once and the leading ten covering 15% to 20%. This rearrangement joins TRBV9 to TRBJ2-5; TRBD1 is a possible D gene (5 bases). The receptor was isolated from a woman aged 50 to 65 with renal cell carcinoma. Source: blood, taken from a patient whose treatment included radiotherapy and nephrectomy. The CDR3 DNA sequence: TGTGCCAGCAGTGTTGGGGCCTCACAGGAGACCCAGTACTTC. Translated: CASSVGASQETQYF.